The 2 T cell receptor beta chains given below trace back to one sample, sequenced in a study of blood T cell repertoires in COVID-19 (TCRdb year 2020). Receptor amplification or capture employed the immunoSEQ multiplex PCR assay. TCRdb limited this immuneACCESS table to in-frame rearrangements with V and J called. A share of clones is missing; checked studies link under half to unresolved V genes, and the rest is unexplained. Counted in this sample were 250,000 to 300,000 clones; roughly 80% of them appeared once. The top ten clonotypes cover 5% of the sample. The sequencing input was PBMCs or T cells enriched from blood (not recorded which). The source of these receptors is a man aged 40-49 years who had been exposed to COVID-19.

V and J are TRBV9 and TRBJ2-1, with a possible D match to TRBD2 (6 bases). The germline V gene encodes CDR1 SGDLS and CDR2 YYNGEE. Deletions cut 3 bases from V and 6 bases from J, with 22 bases between. The length of the CDR3 is 17 residues. CDR3 sequence: CASSEGVYPGGGNEQFF. CDR3 bases: TGTGCCAGCAGCGAGGGAGTATATCCCGGGGGAGGCAATGAGCAGTTCTTC.

The chain links TRBV18 to TRBJ2-1, with D possibly matching TRBD1 (7 bases). Trimming removed 5 bases at V and 1 base at J, with 12 bases between. Germline assignment: CDR1 KGHSH and CDR2 LQKENI. The CDR3 runs 15 residues. The CDR3 loop is CASSFQGGSYNEQFF. Here the CDR3 DNA reads TGTGCCAGCTCATTTCAGGGGGGATCCTACAATGAGCAGTTCTTC.